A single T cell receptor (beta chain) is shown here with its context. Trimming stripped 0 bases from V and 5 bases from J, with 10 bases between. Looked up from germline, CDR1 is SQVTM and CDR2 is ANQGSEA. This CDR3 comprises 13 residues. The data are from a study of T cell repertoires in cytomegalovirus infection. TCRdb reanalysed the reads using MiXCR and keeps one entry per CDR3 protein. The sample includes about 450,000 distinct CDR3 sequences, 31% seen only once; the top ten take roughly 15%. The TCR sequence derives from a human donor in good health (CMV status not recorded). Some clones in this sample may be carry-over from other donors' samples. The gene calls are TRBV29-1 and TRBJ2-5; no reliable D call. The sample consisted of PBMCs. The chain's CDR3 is CSVEDGLHETQYF. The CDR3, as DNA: TGCAGCGTTGAAGATGGTCTTCATGAGACCCAGTACTTC.